This T cell receptor beta chain was captured in a study of T cells in Graves' hyperthyroidism and ophthalmopathy. The wider study: Peripheral blood was secured at the point of initial diagnosis, before any treatment.

This clonotype occurred many times. Its antigen remains unidentified. Regions amplified from RNA transcripts were the TCR beta CDR3 regions. The TCR CDR3 first-round RT-PCR relied on the HTBI primer set. MiXCR was run by TCRdb on the multiplex PCR reads, yielding one entry per CDR3 protein. Of about 290,000 distinct CDR3 sequences in the sample, about an eighth were seen once. Patients were excluded for uncontrolled infection, other autoimmune disease, pregnancy or lactation. General study points: Most expanded thyroid clonotypes above 0.001 recurred in blood.

The CDR3 sequence is 13 residues long. Trimming took off 2 bases at V and 3 bases at J, with 7 bases between the two ends. In germline, CDR1 is SGHNT, CDR2 YENEEA. J is TRBJ1-1 and V is TRBV11-3, with a possible D match to TRBD1 (6 bases). The sequenced material came from blood. This clonotype originated in a woman under 40 with Graves' hyperthyroidism that later progressed to Graves' ophthalmopathy. DNA of the CDR3: TGTGCCAGCAGCTTATACAGGGACACTGAAGCTTTCTTT. Translating gives CASSLYRDTEAFF.